This T cell receptor beta chain appears in the sequencing data of a study of blood T cell repertoires in COVID-19. Turning to the study itself: Researchers got acute and convalescent COVID-19 samples from the United States, Italy and Spain. PBMCs, B-cell-depleted T cells, or T cells provided the cDNA or gDNA that made up the material.

The method was immunoSEQ multiplex PCR; TCRdb's version includes in-frame clones alone and lacks a portion of them. Of 450,000 or so clones in the sample, less than 95% were seen once. Germline V gene sequence: CDR1 MNHEY, CDR2 SVGAGI. V trimming: 7 bases; J trimming: 0 bases; junction bases outside the gene matches: 6. The CDR3 runs 15 residues. Cohorts were based on clinical histories the participants reported. This chain joins TRBV6-5 and TRBJ1-3; 7 nucleotides align to TRBD1. Sequences were obtained from PBMCs or T cells enriched from blood (not recorded which). The clonotype was recovered from a man younger than 35 who had recovered from COVID-19. DNA of the CDR3: TGTGCCAGCACCGAACAGGGGCCCTCTGGAAACACCATATATTTT. Its protein is CASTEQGPSGNTIYF.